A selection of T cell receptor beta chains follows, all from one sample in a study of shared clonotypes between healthy human individuals. Measured with immunoSEQ multiplex PCR; TCRdb has only the in-frame clones, and not every one. The sample lists millions of clones; 95% were seen once. The specimen was naive CD4+ T cells sorted from blood. The source of these receptors is a man in his late teens or twenties in good health. Both conserved end residues are part of each CDR3. D genes are given only for firm matches. For some rows the clone size is stated as once, few or many, or as a class when expanded; others skip it.

D gene	V gene	clone size	J gene	CDR3 DNA	CDR3 protein
-	TRBV9	-	TRBJ1-2	TGTGCCAGCAGCCCCCTCGAGGGGAGGGCCTATGGCTACACCTTC	CASSPLEGRAYGYTF
-	TRBV6-1	-	TRBJ2-3	TGTGCCAGCAGTGAAGGGGTTCGCCCCAGCACAGATACGCAGTATTTT	CASSEGVRPSTDTQYF
TRBD2	TRBV5-6	-	TRBJ2-1	TGTGCCAGCAGCTCTTGGTGGACTAGTGACAATGAGCAGTTCTTC	CASSSWWTSDNEQFF
TRBD1	TRBV19	-	TRBJ2-7	TGTGCCAGTATGAAGGGGGCAGGAGCCTACGAGCAGTACTTC	CASMKGAGAYEQYF
TRBD2	TRBV5-1	once	TRBJ2-1	TGCGCCAGCAGCTGGGGACTAGCGGGAGGATACAATGAGCAGTTCTTC	CASSWGLAGGYNEQFF
-	TRBV9	-	TRBJ1-6	TGTGCCAGCAGCGTCGAGGGAAACTATAATTCACCCCTCCACTTT	CASSVEGNYNSPLHF
TRBD2	TRBV18	many	TRBJ2-7	TGTGCCAGCTCACCACCGGCTAGCGGGAGGTTGGGCGAGCAGTACTTC	CASSPPASGRLGEQYF
TRBD1	TRBV25-1	-	TRBJ2-2	TGTGCCAGCAGTCTTCCCCAGGGGGCGGCCGGGGAGCTGTTTTTT	CASSLPQGAAGELFF
-	TRBV7-3	-	TRBJ2-6	TGTGCCAGCAGCTTAAGCGCGACTGCCTCTGGGGCCAACGTCCTGACTTTC	CASSLSATASGANVLTF
TRBD1	TRBV28	-	TRBJ2-7	TGTGCCAGCAGTTTGAGAGGAGCAGGGGGTTTTCCGTACTTC	CASSLRGAGGFPYF
-	TRBV5-1	-	TRBJ1-6	TGCGCCAGCAGCTTCGGCAGGGCTAAGGATAATTCACCCCTCCACTTT	CASSFGRAKDNSPLHF
-	TRBV7-2	-	TRBJ2-7	TGTGCCAGCAGCTTCTCGGCAGGGGATTACGAGCAGTACTTC	CASSFSAGDYEQYF
-	TRBV7-2	-	TRBJ1-2	TGTGCCAGCAGCTCCCGGGGGGGACTCAACTATGGCTACACCTTC	CASSSRGGLNYGYTF
-	TRBV11-2	-	TRBJ2-1	TGTGCCAGCAGCTTAGATCAGGGACGGACCTCCAATGAGCAGTTCTTC	CASSLDQGRTSNEQFF
-	TRBV7-9	-	TRBJ2-1	TGTGCCAGCAGCTTAACTAGGATCAATGAGCAGTTCTTC	CASSLTRINEQFF
TRBD2	TRBV27	-	TRBJ2-1	TGTGCCAGCAGTTTACGGCTAGCGGGAGTTGGCACTAACAATGAGCAGTTCTTC	CASSLRLAGVGTNNEQFF
TRBD1	TRBV4-1	-	TRBJ1-2	TGCGCCAGCAGCCGGTTAGGGACAGGGGGGTTCGATGGCTACACCTTC	CASSRLGTGGFDGYTF
-	TRBV7-2	-	TRBJ2-7	TGTGCCAGCAGCTCCGGAGCGACCTACGAGCAGTACTTC	CASSSGATYEQYF
TRBD1	TRBV6-6	-	TRBJ2-7	TGTGCCAGCAGTTTAGGGTTAACAGGGGGCCCTTACGAGCAGTACTTC	CASSLGLTGGPYEQYF
-	TRBV19	-	TRBJ1-5	TGTGCCAGTAGTATATCTTTGACACCTAATCAGCCCCAGCATTTT	CASSISLTPNQPQHF
-	TRBV2	-	TRBJ2-7	TGTGCCAGCAGTGTTGAGATGGACAGAAACTACGAGCAGTACTTC	CASSVEMDRNYEQYF